This TCR beta chain was identified during a study of T cells in localized non-small cell lung cancer. Measured with immunoSEQ multiplex PCR; TCRdb has only the in-frame clones, and not every one. Of 40,000 to 65,000 clones listed, 80% to 85% were seen once; the top ten hold about a sixth. CDR3 size: 14 residues. V was shortened by 7 bases and J by 4 bases, with 14 bases between the two germline ends. Per germline, CDR1 LNHDA and CDR2 SQIVND (reference sequence). V usage is TRBV19 and J usage is TRBJ1-5; no clear D gene. The specimen was peripheral blood mononuclear cells, collected before any cancer treatment. This sequence was found in a man aged 35-69 years with stage III lung adenocarcinoma. The CDR3 loop is CASINPHRNQPQHF. DNA for the CDR3: TGTGCCAGTATTAACCCGCATCGGAATCAGCCCCAGCATTTT.